This paragraph reports one TCR beta chain. The target antigen is unknown. From germline, CDR1 is SGHNT and CDR2 YENEEA. Trimming shortened V by 3 bases and J by 1 base, and 9 bases separated the two germline ends. The CDR3 totals 14 residues. The entry originates in a study of cytomegalovirus exposure and HLA in healthy donors. Study-level points and caveats: Later work found most CMV-associated TCR beta chains apparently HLA-restricted. Among TCR beta chains, those listed as cytomegalovirus-associated numbered around 160.

A multiplex PCR was run with 60 Vbeta primers and 13 Jbeta primers. TCRdb's copy holds only in-frame clones and misses some; the assay was immunoSEQ multiplex PCR. The data contain 100,000 or so clones, about 88% of them singletons. The rearrangement joins TRBV11-3 to TRBJ2-5; D possibly corresponds to TRBD2 (6 bases). The sequencing sample was made of PBMCs. This receptor was obtained from a man younger than 35 in good health and CMV-seronegative. The DNA of the CDR3 is TGTGCCAGCAGCTTGGGGGGATCCCAAGAGACCCAGTACTTC. It translates to CASSLGGSQETQYF.